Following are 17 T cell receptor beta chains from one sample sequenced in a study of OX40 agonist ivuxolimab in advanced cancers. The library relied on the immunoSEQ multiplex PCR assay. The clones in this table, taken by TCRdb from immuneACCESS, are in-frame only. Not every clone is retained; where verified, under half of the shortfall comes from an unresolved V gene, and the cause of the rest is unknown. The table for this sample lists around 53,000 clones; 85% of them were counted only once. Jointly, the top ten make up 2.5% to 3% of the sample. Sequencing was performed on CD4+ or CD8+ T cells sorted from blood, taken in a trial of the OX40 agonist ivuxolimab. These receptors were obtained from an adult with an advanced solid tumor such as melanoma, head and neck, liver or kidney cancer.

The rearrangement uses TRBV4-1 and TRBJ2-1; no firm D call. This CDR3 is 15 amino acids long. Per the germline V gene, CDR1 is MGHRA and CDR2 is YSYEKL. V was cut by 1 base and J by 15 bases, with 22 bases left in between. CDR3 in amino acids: CASSQGPEGGGDRFF. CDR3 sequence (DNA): TGCGCCAGCAGCCAAGGCCCTGAAGGTGGCGGAGACCGGTTCTTC.

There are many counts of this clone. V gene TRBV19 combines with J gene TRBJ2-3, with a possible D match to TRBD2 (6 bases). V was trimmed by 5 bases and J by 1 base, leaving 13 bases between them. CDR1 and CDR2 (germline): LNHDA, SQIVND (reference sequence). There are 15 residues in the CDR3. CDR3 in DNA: TGTGCCAGTAGTCGACTAGTCGTTGGCACAGATACGCAGTATTTT. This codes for CASSRLVVGTDTQYF.

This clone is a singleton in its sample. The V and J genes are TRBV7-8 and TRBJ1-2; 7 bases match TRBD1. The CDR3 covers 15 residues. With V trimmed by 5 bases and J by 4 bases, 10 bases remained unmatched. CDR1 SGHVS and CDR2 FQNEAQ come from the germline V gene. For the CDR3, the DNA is TGTGCCAGCAGCCGTACTCAGCGGGACAGCTATGGCTACACCTTC. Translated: CASSRTQRDSYGYTF.

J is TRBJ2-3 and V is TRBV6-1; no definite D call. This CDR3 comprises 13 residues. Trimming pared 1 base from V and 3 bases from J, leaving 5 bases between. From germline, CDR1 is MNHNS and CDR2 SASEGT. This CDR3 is CASSEDTTDTQYF. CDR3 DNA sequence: TGTGCCAGCAGTGAAGACACGACAGATACGCAGTATTTT.

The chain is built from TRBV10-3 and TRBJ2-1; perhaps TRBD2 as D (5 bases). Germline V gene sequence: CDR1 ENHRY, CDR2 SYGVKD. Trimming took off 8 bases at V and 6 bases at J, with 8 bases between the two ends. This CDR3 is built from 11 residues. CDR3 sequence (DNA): TGTGCCATCGGGCTAGCCAATGAGCAGTTCTTC. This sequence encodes CAIGLANEQFF.

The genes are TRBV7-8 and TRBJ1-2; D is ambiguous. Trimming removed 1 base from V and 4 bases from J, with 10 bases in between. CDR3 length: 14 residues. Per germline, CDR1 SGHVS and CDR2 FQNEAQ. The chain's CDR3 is CASSLDRSSYGYTF. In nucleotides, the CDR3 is TGTGCCAGCAGCTTAGACCGGTCGAGCTATGGCTACACCTTC.

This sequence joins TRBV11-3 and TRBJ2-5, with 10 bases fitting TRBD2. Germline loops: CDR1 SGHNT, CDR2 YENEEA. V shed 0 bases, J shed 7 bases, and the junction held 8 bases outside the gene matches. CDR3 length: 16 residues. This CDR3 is CASSLEASGSQGTQYF. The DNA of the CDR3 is TGTGCCAGCAGCTTAGAGGCTAGCGGGAGTCAGGGGACCCAGTACTTC.

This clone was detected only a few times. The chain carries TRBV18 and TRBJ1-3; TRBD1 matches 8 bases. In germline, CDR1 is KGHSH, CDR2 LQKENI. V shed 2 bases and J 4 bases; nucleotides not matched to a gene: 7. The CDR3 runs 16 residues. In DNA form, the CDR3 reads TGTGCCAGCTCACCAGACGGACAGGGTTTGGGAAACACCATATATTTT. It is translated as CASSPDGQGLGNTIYF. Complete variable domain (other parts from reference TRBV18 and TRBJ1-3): NAGVMQNPRHLVRRRGQEARLRCSPMKGHSHVYWYRQLPEEGLKFMVYLQKENIIDESGMPKERFSAEFPKEGPSILRIQQVVRGDSAAYFCASSPDGQGLGNTIYFGEGSWLTVV.

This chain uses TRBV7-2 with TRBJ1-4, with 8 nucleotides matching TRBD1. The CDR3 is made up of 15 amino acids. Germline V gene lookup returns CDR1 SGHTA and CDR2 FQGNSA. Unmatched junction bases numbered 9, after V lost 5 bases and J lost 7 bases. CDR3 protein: CASSDLGTGVEKLFF. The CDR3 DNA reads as TGTGCCAGCAGCGATCTCGGGACAGGTGTTGAAAAACTGTTTTTT.

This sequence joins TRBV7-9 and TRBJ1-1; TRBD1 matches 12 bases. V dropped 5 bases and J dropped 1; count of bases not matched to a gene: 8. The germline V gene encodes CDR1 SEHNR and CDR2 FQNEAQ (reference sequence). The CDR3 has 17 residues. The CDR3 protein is CASSVGQGARTNTEAFF. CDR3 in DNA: TGTGCCAGCAGCGTGGGACAGGGGGCGCGAACGAACACTGAAGCTTTCTTT.

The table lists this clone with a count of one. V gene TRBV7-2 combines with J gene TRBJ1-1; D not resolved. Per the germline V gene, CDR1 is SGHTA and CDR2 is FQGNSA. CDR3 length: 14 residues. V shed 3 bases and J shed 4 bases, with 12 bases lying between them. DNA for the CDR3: TGTGCCAGCAGCTTGTCTCGTCGGCCCACTGAAGCTTTCTTT. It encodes CASSLSRRPTEAFF.

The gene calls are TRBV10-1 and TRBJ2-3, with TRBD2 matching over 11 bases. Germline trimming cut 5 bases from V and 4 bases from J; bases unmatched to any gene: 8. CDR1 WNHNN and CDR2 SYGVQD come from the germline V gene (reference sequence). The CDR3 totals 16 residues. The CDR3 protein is CASSPRLAGPADTQYF. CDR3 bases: TGCGCCAGCAGTCCTCGACTAGCGGGACCGGCAGATACGCAGTATTTT.

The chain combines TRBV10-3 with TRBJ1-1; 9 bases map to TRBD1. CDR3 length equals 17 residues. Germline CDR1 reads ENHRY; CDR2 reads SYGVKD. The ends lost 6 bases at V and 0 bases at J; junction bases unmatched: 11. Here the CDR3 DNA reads TGTGCCATCAGGCCGACAGGGGGAGCATGGATGAACACTGAAGCTTTCTTT. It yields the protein CAIRPTGGAWMNTEAFF.

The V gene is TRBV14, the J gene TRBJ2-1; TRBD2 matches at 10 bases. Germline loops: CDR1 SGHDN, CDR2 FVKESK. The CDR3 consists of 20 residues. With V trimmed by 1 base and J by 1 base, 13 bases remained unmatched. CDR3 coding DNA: TGTGCCAGCAGCCAAGCTTACGGGACTAGCGTTCGGGATTCCTACAATGAGCAGTTCTTC. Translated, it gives CASSQAYGTSVRDSYNEQFF.

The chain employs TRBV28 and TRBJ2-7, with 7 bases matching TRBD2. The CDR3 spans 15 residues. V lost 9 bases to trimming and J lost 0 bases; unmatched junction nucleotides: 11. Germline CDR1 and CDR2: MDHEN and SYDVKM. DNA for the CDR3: TGTGCCAGTATTACCGCTAGCGGCTACTCCTACGAGCAGTACTTC. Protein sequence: CASITASGYSYEQYF.

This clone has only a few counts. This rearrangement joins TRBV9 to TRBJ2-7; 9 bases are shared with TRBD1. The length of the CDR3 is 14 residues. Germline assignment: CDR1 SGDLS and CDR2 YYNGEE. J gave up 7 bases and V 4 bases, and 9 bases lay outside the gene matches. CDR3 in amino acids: CASSSTGGAGEQYF. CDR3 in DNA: TGTGCCAGCAGCTCTACAGGGGGCGCGGGGGAGCAGTACTTC.

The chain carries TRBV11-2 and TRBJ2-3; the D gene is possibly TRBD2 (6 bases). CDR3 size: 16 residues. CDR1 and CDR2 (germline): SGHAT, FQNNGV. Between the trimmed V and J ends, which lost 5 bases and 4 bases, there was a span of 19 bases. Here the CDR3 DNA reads TGTGCCAGCAGCCATCCCCAGCGGAGGGAGGCAGATACGCAGTATTTT. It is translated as CASSHPQRREADTQYF.